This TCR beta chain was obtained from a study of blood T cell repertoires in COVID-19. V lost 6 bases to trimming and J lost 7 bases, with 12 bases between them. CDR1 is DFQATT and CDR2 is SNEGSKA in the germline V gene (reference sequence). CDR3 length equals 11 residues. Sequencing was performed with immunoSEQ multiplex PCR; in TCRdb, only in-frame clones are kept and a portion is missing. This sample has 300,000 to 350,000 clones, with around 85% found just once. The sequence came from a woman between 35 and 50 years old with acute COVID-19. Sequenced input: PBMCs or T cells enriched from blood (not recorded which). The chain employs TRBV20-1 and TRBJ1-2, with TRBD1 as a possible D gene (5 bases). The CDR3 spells CSARPGSGYTF. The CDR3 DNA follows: TGCAGTGCACGCCCAGGGTCTGGCTACACCTTC.